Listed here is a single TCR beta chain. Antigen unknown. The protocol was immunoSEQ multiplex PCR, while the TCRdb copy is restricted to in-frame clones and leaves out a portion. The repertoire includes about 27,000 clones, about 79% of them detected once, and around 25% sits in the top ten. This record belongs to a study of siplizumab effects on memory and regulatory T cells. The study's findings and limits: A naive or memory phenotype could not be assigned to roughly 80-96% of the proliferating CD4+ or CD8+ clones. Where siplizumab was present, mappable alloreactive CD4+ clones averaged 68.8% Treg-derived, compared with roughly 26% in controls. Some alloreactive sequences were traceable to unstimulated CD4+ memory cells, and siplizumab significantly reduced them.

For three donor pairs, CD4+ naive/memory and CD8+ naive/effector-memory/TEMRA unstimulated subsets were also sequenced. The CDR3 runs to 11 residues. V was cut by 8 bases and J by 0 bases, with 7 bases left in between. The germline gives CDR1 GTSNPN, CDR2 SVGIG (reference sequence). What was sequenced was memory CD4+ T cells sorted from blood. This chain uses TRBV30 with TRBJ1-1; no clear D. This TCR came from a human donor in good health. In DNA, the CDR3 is TGTGCCCGCGTAGTGAACACTGAAGCTTTCTTT. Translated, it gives CARVVNTEAFF.